This entry describes one T cell receptor (beta chain). This entry belongs to a study of T cells in Graves' hyperthyroidism and ophthalmopathy. The TCR beta CDR3 regions underwent amplification using RNA transcripts as the source. First-round RT-PCR with HTBI primers amplified the TCR CDR3 region. TCRdb independently ran MiXCR on the multiplex PCR reads; one entry per CDR3 protein. The table includes about 520,000 distinct CDR3 sequences, more than 20% detected once. The clonotype comes from a man between 18 and 35 years old with Graves' hyperthyroidism. The sequencing sample was made of blood.

The CDR3 bases are TGTGCCAGCAAGGGCTTCGTAAACTATGGCTACACCTTC. Translation: CASKGFVNYGYTF. The chain links TRBV6-1 to TRBJ1-2; no firm D call. The germline V gene encodes CDR1 MNHNS and CDR2 SASEGT. V was shortened by 7 bases and J by 2 bases, with 11 bases between the two germline ends. This CDR3 comprises 13 residues.